A single sample is the source of the 12 T cell receptor beta chains below, sequenced in a study of blood T cells in healthy people across ages. Using a J-beta primer mix together with a sample-barcoded 5' primer, a second PCR was run for about 6 to 12 cycles. MiXCR, applied by TCRdb to the 5' RACE reads, yields one record per CDR3 protein. The repertoire holds around 700,000 distinct CDR3 sequences, approximately 25% seen once, with 9.4% in the top ten. This sample was shared with a second study, whose subject was T cells of mothers and their children.

Sequencing input: blood. These receptors came from a boy aged 5-17 years in good health.

This sequence joins TRBV6-5 and TRBJ2-5; 8 bases align to TRBD2. V gave up 0 bases and J gave up 5 bases; unmatched junction bases: 14. This CDR3 has 18 amino acids. Germline CDR1 and CDR2: MNHEY and SVGAGI. The CDR3 region has the DNA TGTGCCAGCAGTTACTCGAATTCGGGAGGGCCGGGTTTGGAGACCCAGTACTTC. This translates into CASSYSNSGGPGLETQYF.

Points on this clonotype: A read error may produce the germline difference seen at one junction end. The chain joins TRBV12-5 to TRBJ1-5; D gene unclear. The CDR3 is 13 amino acids. The germline CDR1 and CDR2 sequences are LGHNT and FRNRAP. The CDR3 bases are TGTGCTAGTGCTTTGCTGATGGATCAGCCCCAGCATTTT. Protein product: CASALLMDQPQHF.

This clonotype showed up just a few times. V and J are TRBV29-1 and TRBJ2-3, with 11 positions matching TRBD2. V shed 4 bases, J shed 5 bases, and the junction held 8 bases outside the gene matches. The CDR3 contains 15 residues. Germline CDR1 SQVTM, CDR2 ANQGSEA. The CDR3 protein is CSVGLAGGPGDTQYF. The CDR3 nucleotides read TGCAGCGTTGGGTTAGCGGGAGGGCCCGGAGATACGCAGTATTTT.

The V call is TRBV6-6, the J call TRBJ1-4; D unclear. There are 14 residues in the CDR3. V was cut by 7 bases and J by 7 bases, with 16 bases left in between. Germline V gene data show CDR1 as MNHNY and CDR2 as SVGAGI (reference sequence). The CDR3 is CASNEPFQTEKLFF. The CDR3 region has the DNA TGTGCCAGCAACGAGCCCTTCCAAACTGAAAAACTGTTTTTT.

This clonotype showed up many times. The chain joins TRBV7-3 to TRBJ2-7; 8 positions agree with TRBD1. The V gene's germline CDR1 is SGHTA and CDR2 FQGTGA. With V trimmed by 5 bases and J by 12 bases, 9 bases remained unmatched. The length of the CDR3 is 12 residues. CDR3 in amino acids: CASSPGDRNLYF. The CDR3 DNA follows: TGTGCCAGCAGCCCCGGGGACAGGAACTTGTACTTC.

This clonotype was found a few times. The V gene is TRBV27, the J gene TRBJ2-1; 11 nucleotides line up with TRBD1. With 6 bases clipped from V and 7 bases from J, the junction kept 14 bases outside the gene matches. Germline V gene lookup returns CDR1 MNHEY and CDR2 SMNVEV (reference sequence). The CDR3 sequence is 17 residues long. CDR3 residues: CASRTDRGRIGGNEQFF. CDR3 coding DNA: TGTGCCAGCAGGACGGACAGGGGGCGGATAGGAGGGAATGAGCAGTTCTTC.

This clonotype appeared a few times. V usage is TRBV9 and J usage is TRBJ2-4, with a possible D match to TRBD2 (5 bases). The ends were cut back, 3 bases at V and 7 bases at J, with 17 bases in the middle. This CDR3 has 15 residues. The germline CDR1 and CDR2 sequences are SGDLS and YYNGEE. CDR3: CASSATGNPGNIQYF. DNA of the CDR3: TGTGCCAGCAGCGCCACCGGGAACCCAGGCAACATTCAGTACTTC.

The chain uses TRBV5-1 and TRBJ2-3, with D possibly matching TRBD2 (5 bases). The CDR3 covers 16 residues. V was cut by 2 bases and J by 4 bases, with 17 bases left in between. Germline V gene sequence: CDR1 SGHRS, CDR2 YFSETQ. The DNA of the CDR3 is TGCGCCAGCAGCTTCCTAACTAGTGCGAAGGCAGATACGCAGTATTTT. It encodes CASSFLTSAKADTQYF.

This clonotype was counted a few times. The V call is TRBV10-3, the J call TRBJ2-5, with 9 bases fitting TRBD2. The assigned J gene may be wrong: the sequence end matches TRBJ2-1 better. The germline V gene encodes CDR1 ENHRY and CDR2 SYGVKD. The CDR3 spans 16 residues. The CDR3 DNA sequence: TGTGCCATCAGTGAGCGGGCGGGAGGGGCCTACAATGAGCAGTTCTTC. Residues: CAISERAGGAYNEQFF.

The chain employs TRBV20-1 and TRBJ1-4, with D perhaps matching TRBD1 (5 bases). The ends were cut back, 0 bases at V and 8 bases at J, with 19 bases in the middle. The CDR3 is 16 residues long. Germline V gene lookup returns CDR1 DFQATT and CDR2 SNEGSKA (reference sequence). CDR3 DNA: TGCAGTGCTAGAGACAGGGTACAGGCTCCTGCGGAAAAACTGTTTTTT. Its translation is CSARDRVQAPAEKLFF.

The chain uses TRBV20-1 and TRBJ2-7; TRBD2 matches 10 bases. The V and J ends lost 1 base and 1 base, in that order; junction bases with no gene match: 4. Germline-derived CDR1 and CDR2 are DFQATT and SNEGSKA (reference sequence). CDR3 length equals 15 residues. CDR3 loop: CSARAPSGSSYEQYF. In DNA, the CDR3 is TGCAGTGCTAGAGCCCCTAGCGGGAGTTCCTACGAGCAGTACTTC.

This chain uses TRBV20-1 with TRBJ2-2; D unresolved. The CDR3 is made up of 13 amino acids. Trimming took off 5 bases at V and 2 bases at J, with 9 bases between the two ends. Germline-derived CDR1 and CDR2 are DFQATT and SNEGSKA (reference sequence). The CDR3 DNA is TGCAGTGCTCCCCGATCTAACACCGGGGAGCTGTTTTTT. Its translation: CSAPRSNTGELFF.